This record covers a single T cell receptor beta chain. Antigen: not known. This sample was included in a study of T cell responses to AZD1222 COVID-19 vaccine. On the study more broadly: Investigators merged groups given second doses at roughly 4 or roughly 12 weeks. Study-wide findings and caveats: Among AZD1222 vaccinees, only five to seven were seropositive at baseline. Vaccine-related CD4 TCRs covered spike, predominating at 160-218 and 743-854.

Some clones are missing from TCRdb's copy, which holds only in-frame ones; the method was immunoSEQ multiplex PCR. The data contain over 85,000 clones, around nine tenths of them seen just once; the ten biggest clones take up around 3.3%. There are 14 residues in the CDR3. Between the trimmed V and J ends, which lost 8 bases and 0 bases, there was a span of 13 bases. Per the germline V gene, CDR1 is SNHLY and CDR2 is FYNNEI. The rearrangement links TRBV2 to TRBJ1-2, with D hard to call. The sequence was collected from an adult in good health. Sequenced here: peripheral blood, sampled on day 0 of AZD1222 vaccination. The CDR3 sequence is CASDGRMSNYGYTF. CDR3 DNA: TGTGCCAGCGACGGTCGTATGTCTAACTATGGCTACACCTTC.